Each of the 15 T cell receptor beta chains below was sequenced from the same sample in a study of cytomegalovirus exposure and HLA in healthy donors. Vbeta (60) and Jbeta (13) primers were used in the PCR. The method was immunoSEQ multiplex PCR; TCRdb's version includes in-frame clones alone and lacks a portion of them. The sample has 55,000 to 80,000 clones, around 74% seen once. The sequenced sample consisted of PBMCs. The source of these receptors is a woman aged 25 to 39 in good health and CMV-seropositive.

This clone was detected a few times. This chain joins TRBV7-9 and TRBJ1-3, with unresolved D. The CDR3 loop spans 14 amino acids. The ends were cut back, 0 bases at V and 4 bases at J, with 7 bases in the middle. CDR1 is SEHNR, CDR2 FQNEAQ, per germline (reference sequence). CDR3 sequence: CASSLAPGGNTIYF. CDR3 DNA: TGTGCCAGCAGCTTAGCGCCGGGGGGAAACACCATATATTTT.

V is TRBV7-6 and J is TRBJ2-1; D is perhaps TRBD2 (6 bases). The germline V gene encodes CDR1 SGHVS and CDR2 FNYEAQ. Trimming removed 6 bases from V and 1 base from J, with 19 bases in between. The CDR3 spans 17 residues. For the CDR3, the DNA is TGTGCCAGCAGACCGGGAGAGGGGACCCCGTCCTACAATGAGCAGTTCTTC. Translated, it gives CASRPGEGTPSYNEQFF. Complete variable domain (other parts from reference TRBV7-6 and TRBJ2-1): GAGVSQSPRYKVTKRGQDVALRCDPISGHVSLYWYRQALGQGPEFLTYFNYEAQQDKSGLPNDRFSAERPEGSISTLTIQRTEQRDSAMYRCASRPGEGTPSYNEQFFGPGTRLTVL.

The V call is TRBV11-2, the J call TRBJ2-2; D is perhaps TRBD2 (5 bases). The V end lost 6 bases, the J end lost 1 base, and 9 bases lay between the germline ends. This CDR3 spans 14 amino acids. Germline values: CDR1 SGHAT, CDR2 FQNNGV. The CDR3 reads CASSPLGNTGELFF. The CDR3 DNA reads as TGTGCCAGCAGTCCACTAGGGAACACCGGGGAGCTGTTTTTT.

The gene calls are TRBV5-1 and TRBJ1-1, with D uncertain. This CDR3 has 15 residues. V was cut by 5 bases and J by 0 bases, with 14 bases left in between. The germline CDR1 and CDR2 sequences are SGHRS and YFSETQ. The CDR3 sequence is CASSPDNGLNTEAFF. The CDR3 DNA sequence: TGCGCCAGCAGTCCCGACAACGGTCTGAACACTGAAGCTTTCTTT. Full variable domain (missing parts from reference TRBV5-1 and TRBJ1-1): KAGVTQTPRYLIKTRGQQVTLSCSPISGHRSVSWYQQTPGQGLQFLFEYFSETQRNKGNFPGRFSGRQFSNSRSEMNVSTLELGDSALYLCASSPDNGLNTEAFFGQGTRLTVV.

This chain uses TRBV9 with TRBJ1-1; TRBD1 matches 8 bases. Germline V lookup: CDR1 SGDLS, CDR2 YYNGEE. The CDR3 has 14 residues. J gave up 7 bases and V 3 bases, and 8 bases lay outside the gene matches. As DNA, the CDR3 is TGTGCCAGCAGCGATGGACAGGGACTTGTTGAAGCTTTCTTT. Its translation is CASSDGQGLVEAFF.

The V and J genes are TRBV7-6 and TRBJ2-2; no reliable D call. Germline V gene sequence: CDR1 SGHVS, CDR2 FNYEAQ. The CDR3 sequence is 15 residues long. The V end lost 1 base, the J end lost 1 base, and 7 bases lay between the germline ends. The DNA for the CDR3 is TGTGCCAGCAGCTTAGAGTCCAGGAACACCGGGGAGCTGTTTTTT. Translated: CASSLESRNTGELFF.

The chain's CDR3 is CASSYWGRGTSREQFF. CDR3 sequence (DNA): TGTGCCAGCAGTTACTGGGGGCGGGGGACTTCTCGTGAGCAGTTCTTC. The chain has TRBV6-5 and TRBJ2-1, with D perhaps matching TRBD2 (7 bases). V lost 1 base and J lost 9, with 19 bases in between. CDR3 size: 16 residues. The germline gives CDR1 MNHEY, CDR2 SVGAGI.

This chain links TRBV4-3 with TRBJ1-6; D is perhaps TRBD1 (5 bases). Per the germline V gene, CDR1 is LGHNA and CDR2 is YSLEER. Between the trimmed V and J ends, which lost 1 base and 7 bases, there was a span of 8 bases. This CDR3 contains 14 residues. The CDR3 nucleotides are TGCGCCAGCAGCCAAGCGGGGGTCAATTCACCCCTCCACTTT. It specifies CASSQAGVNSPLHF.

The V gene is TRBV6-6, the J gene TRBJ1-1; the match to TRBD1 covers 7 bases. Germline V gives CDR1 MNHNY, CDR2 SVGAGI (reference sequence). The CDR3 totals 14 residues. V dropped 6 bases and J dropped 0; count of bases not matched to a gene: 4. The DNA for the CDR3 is TGTGCCAGCAGCCGGACAGGAATGAACACTGAAGCTTTCTTT. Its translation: CASSRTGMNTEAFF.

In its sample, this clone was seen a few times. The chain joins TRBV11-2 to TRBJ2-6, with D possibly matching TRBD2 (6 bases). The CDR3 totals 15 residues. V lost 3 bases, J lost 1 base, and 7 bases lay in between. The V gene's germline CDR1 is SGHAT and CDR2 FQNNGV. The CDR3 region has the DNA TGTGCCAGCAGCTTGGAGGGTTCTGGGGCCAACGTCCTGACTTTC. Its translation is CASSLEGSGANVLTF. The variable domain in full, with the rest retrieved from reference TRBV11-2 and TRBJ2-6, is EAGVAQSPRYKIIEKRQSVAFWCNPISGHATLYWYQQILGQGPKLLIQFQNNGVVDDSQLPKDRFSAERLKGVDSTLKIQPAKLEDSAVYLCASSLEGSGANVLTFGAGSRLTVL.

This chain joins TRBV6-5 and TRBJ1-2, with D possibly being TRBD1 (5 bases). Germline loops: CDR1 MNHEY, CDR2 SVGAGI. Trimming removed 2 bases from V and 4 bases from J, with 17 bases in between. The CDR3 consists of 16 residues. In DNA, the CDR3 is TGTGCCAGCAGTTACGCGCCTAGACAGACCTCCTATGGCTACACCTTC. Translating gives CASSYAPRQTSYGYTF.

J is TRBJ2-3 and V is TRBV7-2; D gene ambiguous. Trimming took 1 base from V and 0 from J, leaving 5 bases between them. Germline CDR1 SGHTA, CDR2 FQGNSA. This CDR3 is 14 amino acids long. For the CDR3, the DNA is TGTGCCAGCAGCTTAGGTCATAGCACAGATACGCAGTATTTT. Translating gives CASSLGHSTDTQYF.

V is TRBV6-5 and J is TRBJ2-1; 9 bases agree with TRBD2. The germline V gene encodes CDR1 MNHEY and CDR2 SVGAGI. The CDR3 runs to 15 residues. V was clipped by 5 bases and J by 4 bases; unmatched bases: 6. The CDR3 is CASSTHSGGYNEQFF. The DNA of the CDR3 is TGTGCCAGCAGTACTCATAGCGGGGGATACAATGAGCAGTTCTTC.

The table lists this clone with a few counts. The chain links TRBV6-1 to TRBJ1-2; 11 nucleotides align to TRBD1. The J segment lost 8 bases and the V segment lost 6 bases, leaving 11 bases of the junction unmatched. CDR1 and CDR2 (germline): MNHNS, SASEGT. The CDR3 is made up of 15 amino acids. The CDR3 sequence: CASRAGTGGLRGYTF. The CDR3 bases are TGTGCCAGCAGAGCCGGGACAGGGGGTCTGAGAGGCTACACCTTC.

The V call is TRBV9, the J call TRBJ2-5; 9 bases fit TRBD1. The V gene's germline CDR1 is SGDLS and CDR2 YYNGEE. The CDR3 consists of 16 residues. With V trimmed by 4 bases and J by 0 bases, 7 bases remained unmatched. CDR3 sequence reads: CASSLGTGSYQETQYF. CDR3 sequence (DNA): TGTGCCAGCAGCTTAGGGACAGGGTCGTACCAAGAGACCCAGTACTTC.